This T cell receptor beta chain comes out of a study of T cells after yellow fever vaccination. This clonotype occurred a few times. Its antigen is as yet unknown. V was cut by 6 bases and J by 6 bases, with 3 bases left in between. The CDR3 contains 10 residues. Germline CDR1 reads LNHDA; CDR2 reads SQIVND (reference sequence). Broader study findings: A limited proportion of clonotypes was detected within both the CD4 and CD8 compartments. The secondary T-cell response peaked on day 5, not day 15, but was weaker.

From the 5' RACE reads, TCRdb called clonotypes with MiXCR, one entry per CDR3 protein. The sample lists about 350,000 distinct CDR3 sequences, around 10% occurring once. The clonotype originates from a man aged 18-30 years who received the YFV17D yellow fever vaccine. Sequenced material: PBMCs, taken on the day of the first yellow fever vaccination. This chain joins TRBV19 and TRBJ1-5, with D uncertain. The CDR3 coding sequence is TGTGCCAGTAGGGGTCAGCCCCAGCATTTT. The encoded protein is CASRGQPQHF.